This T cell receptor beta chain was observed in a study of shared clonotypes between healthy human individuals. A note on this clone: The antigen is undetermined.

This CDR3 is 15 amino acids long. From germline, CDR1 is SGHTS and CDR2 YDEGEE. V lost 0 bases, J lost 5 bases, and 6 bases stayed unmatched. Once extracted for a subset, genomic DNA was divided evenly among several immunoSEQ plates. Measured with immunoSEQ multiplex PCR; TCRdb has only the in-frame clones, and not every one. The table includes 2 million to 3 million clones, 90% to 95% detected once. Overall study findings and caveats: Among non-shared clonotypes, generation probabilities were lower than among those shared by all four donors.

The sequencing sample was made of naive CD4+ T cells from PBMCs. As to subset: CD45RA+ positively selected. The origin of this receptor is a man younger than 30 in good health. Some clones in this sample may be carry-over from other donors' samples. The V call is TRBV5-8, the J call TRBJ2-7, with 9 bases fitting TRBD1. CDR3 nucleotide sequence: TGTGCCAGCAGCTTGGAGTGGACAGGGGTGGACGAGCAGTACTTC. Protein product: CASSLEWTGVDEQYF.